This T cell receptor beta chain comes out of a study of vaccination and CD4 T cells after COVID-19. Study at large: Convalescent donors: six male, four female; seven Caucasian, two Asian, one multiracial, two Hispanic.

Germline lookup yields CDR1 SGHTA and CDR2 FQGNSA. The trim removed 5 bases at V and 4 bases at J, leaving 9 bases unmatched. This CDR3 has 17 amino acids. The Oncomine TCR Beta short-read assay was what sequenced the DNA obtained from cultured CD4+ T cells. One entry per CDR3 protein results from TCRdb running MiXCR on the PCR reads. Here the sample spans roughly 15,000 distinct CDR3 sequences, roughly 42% being singletons. This clonotype was observed a single time. Its antigen is unknown. Findings and limits, study-wide: The analysis of convalescent patients involved relatively few individuals and lacked early post-infection timepoints. Convalescent patients' median share of reactive clones seen only post-vaccination was about 87%.

Treatment indicated: 10-day PBMC culture with coronavirus spike peptide pools or control peptides (ViraFEST assay). Sequenced sample: CD4+ T cells from blood, cultured in vitro. The chain carries TRBV7-2 and TRBJ2-3; TRBD2 aligns across 13 bases. The source is a human donor who had recovered from COVID-19. CDR3 loop: CASSVAGTSGVADTQYF. In nucleotides, the CDR3 is TGTGCCAGCAGCGTCGCCGGGACTAGCGGGGTCGCAGATACGCAGTATTTT.